This TCR beta chain was retrieved from a study of blood T cell repertoires in COVID-19. Turning to the study itself: The United States, Italy and Spain supplied acute and convalescent COVID-19 samples.

Data came from immunoSEQ multiplex PCR; TCRdb stores just in-frame clones and leaves some out. The sample includes about 320,000 clones, almost 85% seen only once; the top ten take 7.2%. CDR3 length equals 12 residues. Trimming stripped 4 bases from V and 6 bases from J, with 10 bases between. The germline V gene encodes CDR1 SGDLS and CDR2 YYNGEE. The TCR comes from a human donor in a cohort sampled during active COVID-19. The chain combines TRBV9 with TRBJ1-1; D gene unclear. Material: peripheral blood. The CDR3 coding sequence is TGTGCCAGCAGCCCCCGGGATCCTGAAGCTTTCTTT. This gives the protein CASSPRDPEAFF.